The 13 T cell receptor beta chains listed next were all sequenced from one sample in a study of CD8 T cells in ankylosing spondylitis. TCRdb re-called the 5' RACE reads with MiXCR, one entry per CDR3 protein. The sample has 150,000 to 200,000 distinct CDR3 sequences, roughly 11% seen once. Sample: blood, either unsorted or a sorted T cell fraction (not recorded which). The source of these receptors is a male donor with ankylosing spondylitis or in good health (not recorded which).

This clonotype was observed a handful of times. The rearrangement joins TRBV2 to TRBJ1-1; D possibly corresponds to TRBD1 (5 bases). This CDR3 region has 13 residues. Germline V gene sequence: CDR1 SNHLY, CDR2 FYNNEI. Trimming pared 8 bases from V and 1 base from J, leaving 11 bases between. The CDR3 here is CASLVGRNTEAFF. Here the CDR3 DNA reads TGTGCCAGCCTGGTGGGGCGGAACACTGAAGCTTTCTTT.

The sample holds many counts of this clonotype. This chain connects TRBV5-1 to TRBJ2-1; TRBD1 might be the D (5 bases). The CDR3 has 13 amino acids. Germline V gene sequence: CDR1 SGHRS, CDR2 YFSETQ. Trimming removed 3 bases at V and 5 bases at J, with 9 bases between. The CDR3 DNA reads TGCGCCAGCAGCTCGACAGCAAACAATGAGCAGTTCTTC. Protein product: CASSSTANNEQFF.

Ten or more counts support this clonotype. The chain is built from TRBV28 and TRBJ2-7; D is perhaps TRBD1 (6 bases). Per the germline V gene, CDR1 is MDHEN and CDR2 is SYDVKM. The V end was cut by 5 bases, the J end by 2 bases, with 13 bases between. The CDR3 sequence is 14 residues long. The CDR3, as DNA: TGTGCCAGCAGTACACCCGGGACAACCTACGAGCAGTACTTC. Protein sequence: CASSTPGTTYEQYF.

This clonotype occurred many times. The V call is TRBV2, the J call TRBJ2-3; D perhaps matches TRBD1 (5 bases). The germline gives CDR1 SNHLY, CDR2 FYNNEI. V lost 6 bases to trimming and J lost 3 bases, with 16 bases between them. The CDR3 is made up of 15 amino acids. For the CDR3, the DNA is TGTGCCAGCAGAAGATTCAGGGTGGGGACAGATACGCAGTATTTT. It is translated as CASRRFRVGTDTQYF.

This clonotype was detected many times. Written as DNA, the CDR3 is TGCAGTGCTAGAGATCCTTTGGGTCTAGCGGGTTACGAGCAGTACTTC. Translated: CSARDPLGLAGYEQYF. This chain links TRBV20-1 with TRBJ2-7; 8 positions agree with TRBD2. The ends lost 0 bases at V and 4 bases at J; junction bases unmatched: 11. The CDR3 has 16 residues. In germline, CDR1 is DFQATT, CDR2 SNEGSKA (reference sequence).

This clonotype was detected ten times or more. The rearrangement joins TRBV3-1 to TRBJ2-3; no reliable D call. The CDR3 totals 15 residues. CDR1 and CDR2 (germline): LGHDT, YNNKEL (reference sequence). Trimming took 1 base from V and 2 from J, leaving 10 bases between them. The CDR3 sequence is CASSQGVDITDTQYF. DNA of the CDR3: TGTGCCAGCAGCCAAGGGGTAGACATCACAGATACGCAGTATTTT.

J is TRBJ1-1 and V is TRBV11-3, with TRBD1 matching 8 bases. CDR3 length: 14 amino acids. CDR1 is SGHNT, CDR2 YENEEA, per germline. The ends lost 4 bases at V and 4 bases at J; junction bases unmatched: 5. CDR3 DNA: TGTGCCAGCAGCTCGGGACAGGCGGGCACTGAAGCTTTCTTT. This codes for CASSSGQAGTEAFF.

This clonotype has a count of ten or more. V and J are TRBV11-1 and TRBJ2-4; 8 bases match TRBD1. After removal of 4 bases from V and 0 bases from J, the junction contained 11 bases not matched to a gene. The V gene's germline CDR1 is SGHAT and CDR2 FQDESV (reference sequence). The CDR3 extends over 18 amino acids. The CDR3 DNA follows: TGTGCCAGCAGCTCCGGACAGGGCCTCCTCCTAGCCAAAAACATTCAGTACTTC. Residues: CASSSGQGLLLAKNIQYF. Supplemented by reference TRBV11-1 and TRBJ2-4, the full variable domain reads EAEVAQSPRYKITEKSQAVAFWCDPISGHATLYWYRQILGQGPELLVQFQDESVVDDSQLPKDRFSAERLKGVDSTLKIQPAELGDSAMYLCASSSGQGLLLAKNIQYFGAGTRLSVL.

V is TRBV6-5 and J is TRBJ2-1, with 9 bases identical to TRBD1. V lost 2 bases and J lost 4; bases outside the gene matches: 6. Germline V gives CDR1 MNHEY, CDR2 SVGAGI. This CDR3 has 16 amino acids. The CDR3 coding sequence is TGTGCCAGCAGTTACCCTACGGGACAGGGTTACAATGAGCAGTTCTTC. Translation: CASSYPTGQGYNEQFF.

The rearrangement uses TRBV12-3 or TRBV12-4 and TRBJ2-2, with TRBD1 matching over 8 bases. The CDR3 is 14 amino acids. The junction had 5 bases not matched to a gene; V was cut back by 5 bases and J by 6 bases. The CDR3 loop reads CASSTDRASGELFF. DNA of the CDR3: TGTGCCAGCAGTACGGACAGGGCGTCCGGGGAGCTGTTTTTT.

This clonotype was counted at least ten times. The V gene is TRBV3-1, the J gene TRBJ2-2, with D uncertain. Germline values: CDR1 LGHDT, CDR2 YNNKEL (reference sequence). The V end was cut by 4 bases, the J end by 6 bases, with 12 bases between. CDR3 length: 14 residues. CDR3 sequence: CASSLNGVAGELFF. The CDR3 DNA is TGTGCCAGCAGCCTGAACGGTGTTGCCGGGGAGCTGTTTTTT. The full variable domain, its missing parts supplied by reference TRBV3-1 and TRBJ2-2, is DTAVSQTPKYLVTQMGNDKSIKCEQNLGHDTMYWYKQDSKKFLKIMFSYNNKELIINETVPNRFSPKSPDKAHLNLHINSLELGDSAVYFCASSLNGVAGELFFGEGSRLTVL.

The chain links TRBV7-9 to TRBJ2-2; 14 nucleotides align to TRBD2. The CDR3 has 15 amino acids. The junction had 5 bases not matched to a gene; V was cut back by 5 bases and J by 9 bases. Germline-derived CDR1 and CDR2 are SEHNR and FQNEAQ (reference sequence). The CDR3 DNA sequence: TGTGCCAGCAGCGGGACTAGCGGGAGAGGTCGGGAGCTGTTTTTT. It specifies CASSGTSGRGRELFF.

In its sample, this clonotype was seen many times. The CDR3: CASSLLARAGETQYF. CDR3 coding DNA: TGTGCCAGCAGTTTATTGGCGCGAGCGGGAGAGACCCAGTACTTC. V gene TRBV12-3 or TRBV12-4 combines with J gene TRBJ2-5; D possibly corresponds to TRBD2 (6 bases). The V end was cut by 2 bases, the J end by 4 bases, with 14 bases between. The length of the CDR3 is 15 residues.